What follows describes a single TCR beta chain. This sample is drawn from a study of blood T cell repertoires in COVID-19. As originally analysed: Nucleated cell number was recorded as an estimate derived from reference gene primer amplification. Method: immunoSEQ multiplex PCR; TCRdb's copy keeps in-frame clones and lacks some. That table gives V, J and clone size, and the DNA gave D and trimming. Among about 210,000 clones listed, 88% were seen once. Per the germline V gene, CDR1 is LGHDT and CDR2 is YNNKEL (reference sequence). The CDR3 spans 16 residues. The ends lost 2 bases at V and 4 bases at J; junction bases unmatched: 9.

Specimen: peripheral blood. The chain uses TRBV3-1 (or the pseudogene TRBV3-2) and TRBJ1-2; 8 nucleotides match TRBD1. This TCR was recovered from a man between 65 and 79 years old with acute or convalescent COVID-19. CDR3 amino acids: CASSQRTGMSLYGYTF. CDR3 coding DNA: TGTGCCAGCAGCCAAAGGACAGGGATGTCTCTCTATGGCTACACCTTC.